These 9 T cell receptor beta chains share one sample of origin, sequenced in a study of blood T cells in healthy people across ages. Then a second PCR, running roughly 7 to 11 cycles, was carried out with a sample-barcoded 5' primer and a J-beta primer mix. TCRdb passed the 5' RACE reads through MiXCR, listing each CDR3 protein once. This table holds roughly 500,000 distinct CDR3 sequences, 24% found once. In addition, the sample was reused for a study of T cells of mothers and their children.

Sequenced sample: blood. The receptors come from a boy younger than 18 in good health.

The rearrangement joins TRBV6-5 to TRBJ2-7; maybe TRBD2 (5 bases). CDR3 length equals 13 residues. Germline V lookup: CDR1 MNHEY, CDR2 SVGAGI. Trimming took 0 bases from V and 5 from J, leaving 8 bases between them. CDR3 sequence (DNA): TGTGCCAGCAGTTACTCGAGGGTCCACGAGCAGTACTTC. This gives the protein CASSYSRVHEQYF.

The V call is TRBV3-1, the J call TRBJ2-1, with D unresolved. CDR3 length: 12 residues. The V end lost 7 bases, the J end lost 5 bases, and 9 bases lay between the germline ends. Germline V gene sequence: CDR1 LGHDT, CDR2 YNNKEL (reference sequence). The CDR3 spells CASTKDDNEQFF. CDR3 nucleotides: TGTGCCAGCACTAAAGACGACAATGAGCAGTTCTTC.

This clonotype was detected only a few times. The chain combines TRBV7-9 with TRBJ2-1; D is possibly TRBD1 or TRBD2 (5 bases each). The V gene lost 6 bases and the J gene lost 6 bases, with 21 bases spanning the gap. This CDR3 has 16 amino acids. The germline V gene encodes CDR1 SEHNR and CDR2 FQNEAQ (reference sequence). The CDR3 reads CASRAGTTLISNEQFF. The CDR3 DNA sequence: TGTGCCAGCAGAGCCGGGACCACACTTATCTCCAATGAGCAGTTCTTC. The complete variable domain, with remaining parts taken from reference TRBV7-9 and TRBJ2-1, reads DTGVSQNPRHKITKRGQNVTFRCDPISEHNRLYWYRQTLGQGPEFLTYFQNEAQLEKSRLLSDRFSAERPKGSFSTLEIQRTEQGDSAMYLCASRAGTTLISNEQFFGPGTRLTVL.

The chain employs TRBV28 and TRBJ1-4; 8 positions agree with TRBD1. Trimming took 4 bases from V and 10 from J; bases not matched to a gene: 2. CDR3 size: 12 residues. Germline CDR1 reads MDHEN; CDR2 reads SYDVKM. The CDR3 DNA follows: TGTGCCAGCAGTTCCGGACAGGGAAAACTGTTTTTT. Translation: CASSSGQGKLFF.

This chain joins TRBV7-9 and TRBJ1-5, with a weak D call TRBD1 (5 bases). Per the germline V gene, CDR1 is SEHNR and CDR2 is FQNEAQ (reference sequence). Deletions cut 5 bases from V and 7 bases from J, with 18 bases between. The CDR3 spans 15 residues. CDR3 DNA sequence: TGTGCCAGCAGCCCGTCGGCCGGGTCAGGGCAGCCCCAGCATTTT. As protein: CASSPSAGSGQPQHF.

This clonotype showed up just a few times. The chain couples TRBV27 to TRBJ1-4; D call uncertain. Germline-derived CDR1 and CDR2 are MNHEY and SMNVEV (reference sequence). V was clipped by 3 bases and J by 5 bases, with 10 bases between them. This CDR3 has 14 residues. The CDR3 DNA sequence: TGTGCCAGCAGTTTGGACCATACCAATGAAAAACTGTTTTTT. It translates to CASSLDHTNEKLFF.

This clonotype was seen a handful of times. The rearrangement joins TRBV4-3 to TRBJ2-5; D perhaps matches TRBD1 (6 bases). This CDR3 is built from 15 residues. CDR1 and CDR2 (germline): LGHNA, YSLEER. Between the trimmed V and J ends, which lost 3 bases and 2 bases, there was a span of 13 bases. CDR3 loop: CASSHGTGSQETQYF. CDR3 in DNA: TGCGCCAGCAGCCACGGAACAGGGTCGCAAGAGACCCAGTACTTC.

The chain combines TRBV7-9 with TRBJ1-1, with 9 positions matching TRBD1. V was pared by 1 base and J by 1 base, with 7 bases of the junction left unmatched. Germline CDR1 is SEHNR and CDR2 is FQNEAQ (reference sequence). The CDR3 has 17 amino acids. This CDR3 reads CASSLEGTGLTNTEAFF. CDR3 DNA sequence: TGTGCCAGCAGCTTAGAAGGGACAGGGCTGACGAACACTGAAGCTTTCTTT.

The J gene is TRBJ2-5, the V gene TRBV5-6, with 14 bases fitting TRBD2. The DNA matches TRBJ2-7 better at its end, which makes the J call doubtful. Germline CDR1 reads SGHDT; CDR2 reads YYEEEE. This CDR3 spans 18 amino acids. DNA of the CDR3: TGTGCCAGCAGCTTGAAAGGACTAGCGGGGGGCCCTCCCTACGAGCAGTACTTC. Its translation is CASSLKGLAGGPPYEQYF.